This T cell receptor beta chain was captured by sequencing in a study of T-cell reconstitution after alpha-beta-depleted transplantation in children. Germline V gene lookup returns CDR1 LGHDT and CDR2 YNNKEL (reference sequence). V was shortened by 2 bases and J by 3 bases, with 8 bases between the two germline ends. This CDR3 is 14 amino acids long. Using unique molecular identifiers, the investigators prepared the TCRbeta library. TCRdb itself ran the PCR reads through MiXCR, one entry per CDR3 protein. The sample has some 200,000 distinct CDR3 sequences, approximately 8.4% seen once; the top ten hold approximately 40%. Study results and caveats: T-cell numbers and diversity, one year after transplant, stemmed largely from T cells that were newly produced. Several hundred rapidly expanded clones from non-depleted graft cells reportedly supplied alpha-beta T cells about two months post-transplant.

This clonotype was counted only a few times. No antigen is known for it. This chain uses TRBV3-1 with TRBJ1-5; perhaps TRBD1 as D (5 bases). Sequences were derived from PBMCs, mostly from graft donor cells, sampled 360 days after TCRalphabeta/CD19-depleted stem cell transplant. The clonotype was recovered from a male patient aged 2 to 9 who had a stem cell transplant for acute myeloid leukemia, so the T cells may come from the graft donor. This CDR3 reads CASSQRGVNQPQHF. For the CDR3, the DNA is TGTGCCAGCAGCCAACGGGGGGTCAATCAGCCCCAGCATTTT. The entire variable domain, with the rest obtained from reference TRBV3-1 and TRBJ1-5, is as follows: DTAVSQTPKYLVTQMGNDKSIKCEQNLGHDTMYWYKQDSKKFLKIMFSYNNKELIINETVPNRFSPKSPDKAHLNLHINSLELGDSAVYFCASSQRGVNQPQHFGDGTRLSIL.